Listed below are T cell receptor beta chains from one sample, sequenced in a study of cytomegalovirus exposure and HLA in healthy donors. Assay: immunoSEQ multiplex PCR; the TCRdb copy retains only in-frame clones and omits some. The table has roughly 67,000 clones, 90% to 95% seen once. Sequencing input: PBMCs. These receptor sequences come from a man aged 18 to 29 in good health and CMV-seronegative. Each CDR3 is given with its conserved first and last residue. A D gene is named only where the DNA matches it firmly. Clone size is given for some rows only: seen once, a few or many times, or a class if the clone is expanded.

size	J	D	V	DNA	CDR3
-	TRBJ1-2	TRBD1	TRBV10-1	TGCGCCGCCCCGGACAGGGTCGATGGCTACACCTTC	CAAPDRVDGYTF
-	TRBJ2-7	TRBD2	TRBV7-9	TGTGCCAGCAGCTCCGGAGGACTAGCGGGAGAGCAGTACTTC	CASSSGGLAGEQYF
-	TRBJ2-5	-	TRBV20-1	TGCAGTGCTAGGCGGGAGACCCAGTACTTC	CSARRETQYF
-	TRBJ1-5	-	TRBV28	TGTGCCAGCCGATACCCAAGCGGTCTCAATCAGCCCCAGCATTTT	CASRYPSGLNQPQHF
-	TRBJ2-1	TRBD2	TRBV6-5	TGTGCCAGCAGCGGACTAGCGGGAAGGCGTGAGCAGTTCTTC	CASSGLAGRREQFF
-	TRBJ2-5	-	TRBV28	TGTGCCAGCAGTTTATACAGTACGGGGGAGACCCAGTACTTC	CASSLYSTGETQYF
-	TRBJ1-5	TRBD1	TRBV6-6	TGTGCCAGCGGATACAGGGGGCTAAGCAATCAGCCCCAGCATTTT	CASGYRGLSNQPQHF
once	TRBJ2-7	TRBD1	TRBV30	TGTGCCTGGAGTCCGGGACAGGGGGCAGACGAGCAGTACTTC	CAWSPGQGADEQYF
-	TRBJ2-7	TRBD1	TRBV5-1	TGCGCCAGCAGCGAAGAGACAGGGCACTACGAGCAGTACTTC	CASSEETGHYEQYF
-	TRBJ2-2	TRBD2	TRBV5-1	TGCGCCAGCAGCTTGAAAGCGGGAGGTCCCACCGGGGAGCTGTTTTTT	CASSLKAGGPTGELFF
-	TRBJ1-5	TRBD1	TRBV28	TGTGCCAGCAGTCCCGCGAGACAGGGCGTAGGGTTTAATCAGCCCCAGCATTTT	CASSPARQGVGFNQPQHF
-	TRBJ1-5	-	TRBV28	TGTGCCAGCAGTTTTCGTCCCCCCCAGCAGCCCCAGCATTTT	CASSFRPPQQPQHF
-	TRBJ2-7	-	TRBV10-3	TGTGCCATCGGATCGGACACTCTACACAGCTCCTACGAGCAGTACTTC	CAIGSDTLHSSYEQYF
-	TRBJ1-2	TRBD1	TRBV29-1	TGCAGCGTTGCTATACAGGGGGCCTATGGCTACACCTTC	CSVAIQGAYGYTF
-	TRBJ2-7	TRBD1	TRBV11-1	TGTGCCAGCTCGTACAGGGGGTACGAGCAGTACTTC	CASSYRGYEQYF
-	TRBJ1-1	TRBD1	TRBV5-1	TGCGCCAGCAGCTTGGAGGGGACAGAAAACACTGAAGCTTTCTTT	CASSLEGTENTEAFF
-	TRBJ2-7	-	TRBV6-5	TGTGCCAGCAGTTACCAGGGATCCTACGAGCAGTACTTC	CASSYQGSYEQYF
-	TRBJ2-3	-	TRBV18	TGTGCCAGCTCACCCTTAACTATCTACACAGATACGCAGTATTTT	CASSPLTIYTDTQYF
-	TRBJ2-3	-	TRBV19	TGTGCCAGTAGTATCGTCCCTACAGATACGCAGTATTTT	CASSIVPTDTQYF
-	TRBJ2-1	TRBD2	TRBV11-2	TGTGCCAGCAGCTTAGAGGTGTGGCGGGAGATTTCTCCCCATGAGCAGTTCTTC	CASSLEVWREISPHEQFF
-	TRBJ2-2	-	TRBV11-3	TGTGCCAGCAGCTTAGGCCAGGGCGACACCGGGGAGCTGTTTTTT	CASSLGQGDTGELFF
-	TRBJ2-3	TRBD2	TRBV29-1	TGCAGCGTTGAAGGGGCTAGCGGGAGTCAAACAGATACGCAGTATTTT	CSVEGASGSQTDTQYF
-	TRBJ2-1	-	TRBV7-9	TGTGCCAGCAGCTTAGTACTCCCCCCGGTCGCCAATGAGCAGTTCTTC	CASSLVLPPVANEQFF
-	TRBJ1-2	-	TRBV18	TGTGCCAGCTCACCGACCTTCGACAGAGCTAACTATGGCTACACCTTC	CASSPTFDRANYGYTF
-	TRBJ2-7	TRBD1	TRBV20-1	TGCAGTGCAGACAGGGGTTCGGGGCAGTACTTC	CSADRGSGQYF
-	TRBJ2-7	TRBD2	TRBV4-3	TGCGCCAGCAGCCAAGATCTCACTAGCGGGACCCCCCGCATTTTC	CASSQDLTSGTPRIF
-	TRBJ2-3	TRBD1	TRBV27	TGTGCCAGCAGTCCGCAAGACAGGGTATTATATTTT	CASSPQDRVLYF
-	TRBJ2-7	TRBD2	TRBV6-5	TGTGCCAGCAAGGCTAGCGGGAGTGAGCAGTACTTC	CASKASGSEQYF
-	TRBJ2-7	-	TRBV30	TGTGCCTGGAGTGACAGTTCCTACGAGCAGTACTTC	CAWSDSSYEQYF
once	TRBJ2-2	TRBD2	TRBV5-4	TGTGCCAGCAGCTTGCAACTAGCGGGAGAAGACGGGGAGCTGTTTTTT	CASSLQLAGEDGELFF
-	TRBJ2-2	-	TRBV19	TGTGCCAGTAGTACAGGGATTCTTAACACCGGGGAGCTGTTTTTT	CASSTGILNTGELFF
few	TRBJ2-3	TRBD2	TRBV5-4	TGTGCCAGCAGCCTCCTAGCGGGAGGGCCAGATACGCAGTATTTT	CASSLLAGGPDTQYF
-	TRBJ1-5	-	TRBV21-1	TGTGCCAGCAGCAAAGGGGTTTTCAGGGGCCATCAGCCCCAGCATTTT	CASSKGVFRGHQPQHF